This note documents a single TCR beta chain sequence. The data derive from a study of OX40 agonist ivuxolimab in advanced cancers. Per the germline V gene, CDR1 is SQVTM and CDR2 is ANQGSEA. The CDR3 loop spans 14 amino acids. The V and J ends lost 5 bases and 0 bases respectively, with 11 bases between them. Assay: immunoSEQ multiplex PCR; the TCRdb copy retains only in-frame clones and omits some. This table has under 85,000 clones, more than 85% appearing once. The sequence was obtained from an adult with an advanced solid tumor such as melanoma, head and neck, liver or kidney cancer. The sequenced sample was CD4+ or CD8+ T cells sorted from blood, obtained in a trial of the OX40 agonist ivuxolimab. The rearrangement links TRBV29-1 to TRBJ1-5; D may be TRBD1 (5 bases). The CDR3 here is CSVLIGASNQPQHF. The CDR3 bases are TGCAGCGTTCTAATTGGGGCTAGCAATCAGCCCCAGCATTTT.